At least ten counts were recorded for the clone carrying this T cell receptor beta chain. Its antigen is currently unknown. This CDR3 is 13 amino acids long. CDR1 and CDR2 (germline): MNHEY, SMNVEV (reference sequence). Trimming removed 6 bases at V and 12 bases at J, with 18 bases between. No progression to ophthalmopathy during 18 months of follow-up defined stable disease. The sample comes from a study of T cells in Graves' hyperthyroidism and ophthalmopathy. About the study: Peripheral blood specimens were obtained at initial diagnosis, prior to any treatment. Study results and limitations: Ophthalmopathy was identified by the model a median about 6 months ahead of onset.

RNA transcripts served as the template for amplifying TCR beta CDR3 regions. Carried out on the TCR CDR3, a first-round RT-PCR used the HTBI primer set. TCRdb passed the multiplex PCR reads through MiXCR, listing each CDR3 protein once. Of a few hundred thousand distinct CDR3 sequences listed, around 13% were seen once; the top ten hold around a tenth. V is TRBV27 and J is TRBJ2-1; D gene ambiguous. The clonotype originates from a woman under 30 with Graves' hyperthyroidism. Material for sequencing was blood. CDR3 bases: TGTGCCAGCAGCCACTCTTTAGAGCCTTCGCAGTTCTTC. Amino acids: CASSHSLEPSQFF.